This TCR beta chain stems from a study of cytomegalovirus exposure and HLA in healthy donors (dated 2017 in TCRdb). Notes on the research overall: An earlier analysis of about 560 of the donors reported 276 Gb of sequence data and about 120 million unique TCR beta sequences obtained from around 180 million T cells. An early release covering roughly 640 HLA-typed donors comprised approximately 300 gigabases of sequencing data and approximately 85 million unique TCR sequences. The genetic ancestry cluster associated with self-reported Caucasian donors included roughly four fifths of the roughly 360 genotyped donors. The study aimed to test whether cataloging public T cell receptors could reveal signatures of past pathogen exposure. Using immunosequencing, the study profiled T cell repertoires from 500 to 800 subjects and related those repertoires to cytomegalovirus serostatus. In addition to the first cohort of around 670 subjects, a separate validation cohort of 120 different subjects was used. The study combined high-throughput TCR immunosequencing, statistical association of individual TCRs with disease status, and machine learning to predict cytomegalovirus infection status. In a later analysis, previously published TCR beta repertoires from 500 to 750 donors were re-analyzed and high-resolution HLA genotyping was added so that TCR occurrence patterns could be studied. In the later analysis, no new phenotypic data were used to find candidate immune exposures; instead, reliance was placed on TCR beta sequences and their occurrence across donors. An earlier analysis of 587 of the donors applied high-throughput TCR beta sequencing to assess whether each TCR beta V gene segment acted as functional or pseudogenic. Donor age, sex, ethnicity and CMV serostatus were compiled alongside the repertoire data. A later genetic analysis took genome-wide SNP genotypes for about 55% of the 666 donors and used that subset as a discovery cohort. All discovery cohort repertoires had been generated using a single sequencing platform. Both class I and class II loci were covered by HLA typing, at four-digit resolution. The number of donors typed differed by locus, with 629-630 for A, B, C, DRB1 and DQB1, more than 500 for DQA1, 606 for DPA1, and some 440 for DPB1. Because of strong linkage in the cohort, five DR-DQ haplotypes were treated as single units for association and clustering. On average, around 230,000 unique TCR beta nucleotide sequences were sequenced per donor among fewer than 500 genotyped donors of the cohort, with roughly 18% of those sequences being non-productive. Broad study findings and their caveats: Specific HLA alleles were associated with 15,000 to 20,000 TCR beta sequences at a false discovery rate of 0.05 in a later analysis. Some IMGT-functional V segments, including TRBV6-2 and TRBV6-3, could not be told apart with the 87-base-pair reads, so those segments were excluded. Broadly in line with IMGT annotations, most TCR beta V segments showed up in productive rearrangements about 87% or about 30% of the time in an earlier analysis of several hundred of the donors. A later analysis reported that several top co-occurrence clusters appeared linked to parvovirus B19, influenza, CMV and Epstein-Barr virus. A total of 150 to 200 TCR beta chains were listed by the study as associated with cytomegalovirus. Assigning TCR associations to individual alleles was difficult when HLA alleles, especially DR and DQ, strongly co-occurred. The presence/absence analyses assumed that sequencing depth was roughly uniform across donors, and that assumption may not be true. Compared with the approximately 670-donor mean, donors in an Asian-associated ancestry cluster had fewer N-insertions in productive TCRs, according to a later genetic analysis. V-gene and J-gene trimming of TCR beta chains was associated with a missense DCLRE1C variant in a later genetic analysis, and the association was replicated in an independent cohort. Correlated functional status among segregating V segments might reflect linkage disequilibrium, but an unknown experimental factor could not be ruled out. Three of the identified cytomegalovirus-associated TCR beta chains were confirmed in vitro to be specific for cytomegalovirus antigens. Most TCR sequences were seen in very few donors, while some public TCRs were found in many individuals. The sequencing pipeline was judged likely to have produced a cluster of highly shared sequence variants as a technical artifact. Only TCR beta chains were sequenced in this cohort, and the absence of alpha or paired-chain data limited detectable features. Compared with equally common non-associated chains, HLA-associated TCR beta chains in a later analysis were more clonally expanded and had lower generation probabilities. According to a later analysis, TCR association rates differed among HLA loci, with DRB1 alleles showing the most associated TCRs and HLA-C alleles showing the fewest. CMV serostatus was the only immune exposure information available for the cohort. Fewer than 20 rarely observed V segments, including chromosome 9 orphons, were excluded from the earlier analysis of several hundred of the donors because counts were too low. A further reported finding was that TCR beta sequences accurately predicted the HLA-A and HLA-B alleles for most subjects in the first cohort. Cytomegalovirus status was reported to be diagnosed by the classifier with high specificity and sensitivity in both the original and validation cohorts. The authors suggested that the approach could potentially be extended to other disease states and immunological phenotypes. According to a later analysis, most CMV-associated TCR beta chains appeared to be HLA-restricted, and the HLA associations seemed to be driven largely by CMV exposure. Because HLA typing was missing for some donors at each locus, association tests included only the typed subset.

The CDR3 measures 14 amino acids from cysteine to phenylalanine. The entry retains the CDR3 DNA only, 42 bases that are in frame from base 1. Trimming costs V 1 base and J 3 bases, and their ends lie 9 bases apart. CDR1 and CDR2 were assigned from the germline V gene (reference sequence) as SEHNR and FQNEAQ. Libraries were made using the immunoSEQ multiplex PCR assay. For the multiplex PCR, a mixture combining 60 forward primers for TCR Vbeta segments and 13 reverse primers for TCR Jbeta segments was used. A multiplex PCR assay on genomic DNA amplified the CDR3 region of rearranged TCR beta genes. The amplified TCR beta libraries were sequenced on the Illumina HiSeq System as 87-base-pair reads. As for how the authors treated the data: In a later analysis, tens of millions of unique TCR beta chains were counted across the 500 to 700 repertoires, and about 9.9 million of these chains were shared by at least two donors. Raw reads were error-corrected and collapsed into unique sequences by a nearest-neighbor algorithm in which closely related sequences were merged to remove PCR and sequencing errors. Alignment of CDR3 sequences to IMGT reference sequences was used to assign V, D and J gene segments. For a sequence to be retained, a match of at least six nucleotides was required to both a V gene segment and a J gene segment. A rearrangement was called productive if the CDR3 had no stop codons and remained in frame with V and J, and every other rearrangement was called non-productive. CDR3 was defined according to IMGT convention as the region running from the second conserved V-encoded cysteine to the conserved J-encoded phenylalanine. Sequences without an unambiguous match to a single V gene segment were excluded from the earlier analysis of about 600 of the donors. In an earlier analysis of several hundred of the donors, V segments were called functional above 56.7% productive rearrangements and were called segregating when the between-donor standard deviation exceeded 5%. A statistical classification framework was developed to diagnose cytomegalovirus status using the catalog of TCR beta chain sequences. A later analysis assigned V and J genes by comparing TCR nucleotide sequences with IMGT/GENE-DB human TR gene sequences. In a later analysis, CDR3 sequences and most-parsimonious VDJ recombination scenarios were assigned using the TCRdist pipeline. A later analysis defined each TCR beta chain by its CDR3 amino acid sequence plus V-gene family, and excluded reads lacking a unique V-gene family. As a way to deal with suspected cross-contamination and a sequencing artifact, a later analysis dropped roughly 600 nucleotide sequences that were highly shared and had low generation probability. In a later analysis, a clonal expansion index for each public chain was calculated from normalized within-repertoire ranks of inferred template counts. A later analysis computed generation probabilities with a VDJ recombination model fitted to out-of-frame rearrangements, and checked the results against IGoR. Hypergeometric tests were used in a later analysis to score TCR-TCR, TCR-HLA and TCR-CMV co-occurrence, with a repertoire-size bias correction applied to the TCR pairs. To estimate false discovery rates, a later analysis permuted the HLA or CMV assignments 20 times. In a later analysis, co-occurring TCRs were grouped with DBSCAN, and TCRdist sequence similarity was added when clustering was performed within HLA-allele-positive subsets. Repertoires with fewer than 30,000 or more than 120,000 public chains, plus five repertoires with anomalous nucleotide sharing, were excluded from co-occurrence clustering. This immuneACCESS table, as held by TCRdb, lists in-frame sequences with V and J called but not all clones. Of the missing ones, under half trace to an unresolved V gene in checked studies; the others have no known cause. V and J calls and clone size are copied from that table; D and trimming were computed from the DNA. This sample has 200,000 to 300,000 clones in its table, and just under 85% of those were observed once. 1.5% to 2.5% of the sample comes from the top ten.

The cohort comprised under 700 healthy bone marrow donors. All cohort members were sampled while nominally healthy, although unrecorded immune exposures were likely present. The donor tested CMV seropositive and was one of the 289 seropositive cohort members. Each donor provided a peripheral blood sample, and peripheral blood mononuclear cells were used for TCR beta sequencing. The Qiagen DNeasy Blood Extraction Kit was used to extract genomic DNA from the blood cell samples. Turning to this clone: Its antigen is not yet known. No qualities accompany the bases; no much larger clone lies one base away.

The sequence derives from a middle-aged woman in good health and CMV-seropositive. The chain was built from TRBV7-9 and TRBJ2-5; a tentative D call is TRBD1 (6 bases match). The sequenced material came from PBMCs. The CDR3 protein: CASSLGNREETQYF. The sequenced DNA: TGTGCCAGCAGCTTAGGAAACAGGGAAGAGACCCAGTACTTC. Reference TRBV7-9 and TRBJ2-5 proteins supply the regions before and after the CDR3; the full variable domain is: DTGVSQNPRHKITKRGQNVTFRCDPISEHNRLYWYRQTLGQGPEFLTYFQNEAQLEKSRLLSDRFSAERPKGSFSTLEIQRTEQGDSAMYLCASSLGNREETQYFGPGTRLLVL.